These 9 T cell receptor beta chains came from one sample sequenced in a study of blood T cell repertoires in COVID-19. Sequencing used immunoSEQ multiplex PCR; TCRdb keeps in-frame clones, though not all of them. The table has roughly 73,000 clones, roughly three quarters seen once; the top ten hold approximately 21%. The sample taken for sequencing was peripheral blood. Receptors were obtained from a man between 65 and 85 years old with acute or convalescent COVID-19.

The chain recombines TRBV11-2 with TRBJ1-5; tentatively, D is TRBD1 (5 bases). The CDR3 length is 15 residues. Deletions cut 5 bases from V and 3 bases from J, with 14 bases between. Germline CDR1 and CDR2: SGHAT and FQNNGV. CDR3 in amino acids: CASSPLGGFNQPQHF. The DNA of the CDR3 is TGTGCCAGCAGCCCTCTGGGGGGGTTCAATCAGCCCCAGCATTTT.

The V call is TRBV27, the J call TRBJ2-7; D perhaps matches TRBD2 (5 bases). V was pared by 5 bases and J by 10 bases, with 18 bases between. Germline V gives CDR1 MNHEY, CDR2 SMNVEV (reference sequence). The length of the CDR3 is 13 residues. The CDR3 region is CASSAGPEAEQYF. The CDR3 DNA reads TGTGCCAGCAGTGCCGGACCGGAGGCGGAACAGTACTTC.

In this sample, this clone turned up a few times. V gene TRBV29-1 combines with J gene TRBJ2-1; D call uncertain. The CDR3 sequence is 14 residues long. Trimming shortened V by 4 bases and J by 4 bases, and 14 bases separated the two germline ends. Germline V lookup: CDR1 SQVTM, CDR2 ANQGSEA. CDR3: CSVVLSEPYNEQFF. DNA for the CDR3: TGCAGCGTTGTTCTATCTGAGCCGTACAATGAGCAGTTCTTC.

J is TRBJ2-1 and V is TRBV19; perhaps TRBD2 as D (5 bases). The V and J ends lost 3 bases and 12 bases respectively, with 15 bases between them. The CDR3 consists of 13 residues. Germline loops: CDR1 LNHDA, CDR2 SQIVND (reference sequence). The CDR3 region has the DNA TGTGCCAGTAGTATGGCGACGCTCGGGGTGCAGTTCTTC. Amino acids: CASSMATLGVQFF.

The chain has TRBV6-2 or TRBV6-3 and TRBJ1-1; D unclear. Deletions cut 6 bases from V and 0 bases from J, with 23 bases between. The CDR3 sequence is 18 residues long. Germline V gene lookup returns CDR1 MNHEY and CDR2 SVGEGT. The CDR3 coding sequence is TGTGCCAGCAGCCCTCACCCATCCCCAGGATCAATGAACACTGAAGCTTTCTTT. This translates into CASSPHPSPGSMNTEAFF.

J is TRBJ2-2 and V is TRBV11-2, with TRBD2 matching over 10 bases. Trimming cost V 3 bases and J 5 bases; bases outside gene matches: 9. Germline V gene sequence: CDR1 SGHAT, CDR2 FQNNGV. The CDR3 runs to 17 residues. The DNA for the CDR3 is TGTGCCAGCAGCTTGCCCCCCCTAGCGGGAGCTACCGGGGAGCTGTTTTTT. Its translation: CASSLPPLAGATGELFF.

The chain uses TRBV19 and TRBJ2-1; 11 nucleotides align to TRBD2. J gave up 3 bases and V 3 bases, and 4 bases lay outside the gene matches. The CDR3 contains 16 residues. Germline loops: CDR1 LNHDA, CDR2 SQIVND (reference sequence). The CDR3 protein is CASSIRLAGIYNEQFF. Written as DNA, the CDR3 is TGTGCCAGTAGTATTCGACTAGCGGGGATCTACAATGAGCAGTTCTTC.

The chain links TRBV28 to TRBJ1-1; TRBD1 matches at 8 bases. The CDR3 loop spans 14 amino acids. Germline assignment: CDR1 MDHEN and CDR2 SYDVKM. Trimming took 11 bases from V and 0 from J; bases not matched to a gene: 8. In DNA form, the CDR3 reads TGTGCCGGGGGGGACAGGACTATGAACACTGAAGCTTTCTTT. Its protein product is CAGGDRTMNTEAFF.

This chain links TRBV7-6 with TRBJ2-1, with a possible D match to TRBD2 (7 bases). Trimming took 4 bases from V and 7 from J, leaving 20 bases between them. The CDR3 loop spans 16 amino acids. The germline V gene has CDR1 SGHVS and CDR2 FNYEAQ. As DNA, the CDR3 is TGTGCCAGCAGCTCCATTAAGTCAAGGGGGGGTAATGAGCAGTTCTTC. Protein sequence: CASSSIKSRGGNEQFF.